The 9 T cell receptor beta chains below were found in one sample sequenced in a study of blood T cell repertoires in COVID-19 (dated by TCRdb to 2020 to 2022). Receptors were amplified or captured by the immunoSEQ multiplex PCR assay. In its TCRdb copy, this immuneACCESS table keeps in-frame sequences only and misses some clones. Where compared with another copy, unresolved V genes explain less than half of these, and the others have no known cause. The sample includes hundreds of thousands of clones, with about 90% observed a single time. The ten largest account for around 3.5% of the sample. The sample consisted of peripheral blood. The receptors derive from a woman between 18 and 30 years old who had recovered from COVID-19.

In its sample, this clone was seen once. The V and J genes are TRBV18 and TRBJ1-1; D gene uncertain. The V end was cut by 3 bases, the J end by 0 bases, with 11 bases between. Germline V CDR1 and CDR2: KGHSH, LQKENI. This CDR3 region has 15 residues. For the CDR3, the DNA is TGTGCCAGCTCACCTTCCCCACAACTGAACACTGAAGCTTTCTTT. This sequence encodes CASSPSPQLNTEAFF.

This clone was picked up one time. The chain joins TRBV3-1 (or the pseudogene TRBV3-2) to TRBJ1-5; D is possibly TRBD1 (6 bases). CDR1 and CDR2 (germline): LGHDT, YNNKEL (reference sequence). The V end was cut by 8 bases, the J end by 5 bases, with 10 bases between. CDR3 length equals 12 residues. The DNA of the CDR3 is TGTGCCAGCGGGGGGGCTGATCAGCCCCAGCATTTT. Protein product: CASGGADQPQHF.

The CDR3 loop is CASSPSGNSYNEQFF. CDR3 sequence (DNA): TGTGCCAGCAGTCCTAGCGGAAACTCCTACAATGAGCAGTTCTTC. The V and J genes are TRBV27 and TRBJ2-1, with 7 nucleotides matching TRBD2. This CDR3 region has 15 residues. CDR1 and CDR2 from the germline V gene are MNHEY and SMNVEV (reference sequence). Trimming removed 5 bases from V and 0 bases from J; junction bases left unmatched: 4.

This clone was counted only a few times. The V gene is TRBV5-1, the J gene TRBJ2-2; tentative D call: TRBD2 (7 bases). Germline V gene data show CDR1 as SGHRS and CDR2 as YFSETQ. The CDR3 runs 15 residues. The V end lost 2 bases, the J end lost 3 bases, and 11 bases lay between the germline ends. The CDR3 coding sequence is TGCGCCAGCAGCTTTTCGGGGGGCGACACCGGGGAGCTGTTTTTT. This encodes CASSFSGGDTGELFF.

The rearrangement links TRBV3-1 (or the pseudogene TRBV3-2) to TRBJ1-4; 7 bases are shared with TRBD1. Looked up from germline, CDR1 is LGHDT and CDR2 is YNNKEL (reference sequence). The CDR3 consists of 14 residues. J gave up 8 bases and V 0 bases, and 3 bases lay outside the gene matches. The CDR3 loop reads CASSQESRGEKLFF. CDR3 in DNA: TGTGCCAGCAGCCAAGAAAGCAGGGGGGAAAAACTGTTTTTT.

The CDR3 is CATTNTTGERNEQFF. CDR3 sequence (DNA): TGTGCCACTACAAACACCACGGGGGAGAGGAATGAGCAGTTCTTC. The chain joins TRBV5-3 to TRBJ2-1; maybe TRBD2 (6 bases). TRBV5-3 is identified as an open reading frame with a role that is uncertain. V shed 9 bases and J shed 7 bases, with 23 bases lying between them. The CDR3 consists of 15 residues.

The gene calls are TRBV1 and TRBJ1-6; TRBD1 is the table's D call and was not checked against the DNA. TRBV1 is given as a pseudogene. The CDR3 consists of 17 residues. DNA for the CDR3: TGCACCAGCAGCCAGACCGGGACAGAAGGTTCGGGGTCACCCCTCCACTTT. Translation: CTSSQTGTEGSGSPLHF.

The chain uses TRBV18 and TRBJ2-3; 8 positions match TRBD1. Germline V gene sequence: CDR1 KGHSH, CDR2 LQKENI. The CDR3 contains 15 residues. Trimming removed 3 bases from V and 0 bases from J; junction bases left unmatched: 2. CDR3 in DNA: TGTGCCAGCTCACCCCGGACAGGGAGCACAGATACGCAGTATTTT. Translating it yields CASSPRTGSTDTQYF.

This chain joins TRBV9 and TRBJ2-3; TRBD2 agrees at 12 bases. The germline V gene has CDR1 SGDLS and CDR2 YYNGEE. The V segment lost 4 bases and the J segment 6 bases; nucleotides outside the gene matches: 15. This CDR3 contains 18 residues. The CDR3 DNA reads TGTGCCAGCAGCCGAGACCAAAAGACTAGCGGGAGAAACGATACGCAGTATTTT. Translation: CASSRDQKTSGRNDTQYF.